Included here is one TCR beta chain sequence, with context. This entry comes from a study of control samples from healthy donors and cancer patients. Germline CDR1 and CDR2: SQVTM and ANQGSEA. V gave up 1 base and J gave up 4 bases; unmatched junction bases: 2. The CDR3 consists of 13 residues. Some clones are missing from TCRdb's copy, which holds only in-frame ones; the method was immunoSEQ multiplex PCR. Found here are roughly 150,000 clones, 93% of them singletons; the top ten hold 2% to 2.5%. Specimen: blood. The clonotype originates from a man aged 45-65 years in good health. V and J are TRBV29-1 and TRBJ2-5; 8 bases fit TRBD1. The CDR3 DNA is TGCAGCGTTGAAGGAGGACAGGGAGAGACCCAGTACTTC. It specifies CSVEGGQGETQYF.